This entry describes one TCR beta chain. The CDR3 has 13 residues. Trimming stripped 2 bases from V and 8 bases from J, with 12 bases between. The germline V gene has CDR1 MNHNS and CDR2 SASEGT. The assay was immunoSEQ multiplex PCR, and TCRdb's table has in-frame clones only and misses some. Among approximately 240,000 clones listed, about 80% were seen once. These data belong to a study of blood T cell repertoires in COVID-19. Whole-study context: Specimens from acute and convalescent COVID-19 originated in the United States, Italy and Spain. Sources were T cells, B-cell-depleted T cells, or PBMCs; the material itself was cDNA or gDNA.

The clonotype originates from a woman aged 55-70 years with acute or convalescent COVID-19. The chain has TRBV6-1 and TRBJ1-1; D remains unclear. The sequenced material came from peripheral blood. CDR3 protein: CASSEKVGREAFF. The CDR3 bases are TGTGCCAGCAGTGAAAAAGTGGGCAGGGAAGCTTTCTTT.